This is a list of T cell receptor beta chains from one sample in a study of cytomegalovirus exposure and HLA in healthy donors. Profiling relied on immunoSEQ multiplex PCR, and the TCRdb table lists in-frame clones only, not all of them. This table has over 100,000 clones, 77% appearing once. Sequenced input: PBMCs. The source is a male donor in good health and CMV-seropositive. Both conserved end residues are part of each CDR3. Each record gives: CDR3 DNA, CDR3 protein, CDR3 length, clone size, J gene, D gene, V gene. A D gene is named only where the DNA matches it firmly. Size values are once, few and many counts, or a class for expanded clones, and some rows have none.

CDR3nt: TGTGCCAGCAGCTTAATGTCAGCGGGGGCCTACAATGAGCAGTTCTTC
CDR3aa: CASSLMSAGAYNEQFF
len: 16
abundance: -
j_gene: TRBJ2-1
d_gene: TRBD2
v_gene: TRBV7-2

CDR3nt: TGTGCCAGTAGTGCGACAGGGGTGGGCAATCAGCCCCAGCATTTT
CDR3aa: CASSATGVGNQPQHF
len: 15
abundance: -
j_gene: TRBJ1-5
d_gene: TRBD1
v_gene: TRBV19

CDR3nt: TGCGCCAGCAGCTTCGGGACAGGCGAGAACTATGGCTACACCTTC
CDR3aa: CASSFGTGENYGYTF
len: 15
abundance: few
j_gene: TRBJ1-2
d_gene: TRBD1
v_gene: TRBV5-1

CDR3nt: TGTGCCAGCAGTGCAGGGAACACCGGGGAGCTGTTTTTT
CDR3aa: CASSAGNTGELFF
len: 13
abundance: -
j_gene: TRBJ2-2
d_gene: -
v_gene: TRBV11-3

CDR3nt: TGTGCCAGCAGGGTCGACAGGGGATACACCGGGGAGCTGTTTTTT
CDR3aa: CASRVDRGYTGELFF
len: 15
abundance: -
j_gene: TRBJ2-2
d_gene: TRBD1
v_gene: TRBV25-1

CDR3nt: TGTGCCAGCAGCGCCCAATTGGGCTGTCAGTTCTTC
CDR3aa: CASSAQLGCQFF
len: 12
abundance: -
j_gene: TRBJ2-1
d_gene: -
v_gene: TRBV9

CDR3nt: TGTGCCAGCAGTGAACTAGCGGGGTTACAAGATACGCAGTATTTT
CDR3aa: CASSELAGLQDTQYF
len: 15
abundance: -
j_gene: TRBJ2-3
d_gene: TRBD2
v_gene: TRBV6-1

CDR3nt: TGTGCCAGCATTCGACAGGGGTCCCACGAGCAGTACTTC
CDR3aa: CASIRQGSHEQYF
len: 13
abundance: -
j_gene: TRBJ2-7
d_gene: TRBD1
v_gene: TRBV6-5

CDR3nt: TGTGCCAGCAGTGCGCCGGGACAGGGGGGCTATGGCTACACCTTC
CDR3aa: CASSAPGQGGYGYTF
len: 15
abundance: -
j_gene: TRBJ1-2
d_gene: TRBD1
v_gene: TRBV28

CDR3nt: TGTGCCAGCAGCTCTACGACTCAAAGCGAGCAGTACTTC
CDR3aa: CASSSTTQSEQYF
len: 13
abundance: -
j_gene: TRBJ2-7
d_gene: -
v_gene: TRBV5-4

CDR3nt: TGCGCCAGCAGCCGGACAACCGATGGCTACACCTTC
CDR3aa: CASSRTTDGYTF
len: 12
abundance: -
j_gene: TRBJ1-2
d_gene: -
v_gene: TRBV5-1

CDR3nt: TGTGCCAGCAGCGTAAAACTAGCGGGCAACGGGGAGCTGTTTTTT
CDR3aa: CASSVKLAGNGELFF
len: 15
abundance: -
j_gene: TRBJ2-2
d_gene: TRBD2
v_gene: TRBV9

CDR3nt: TGTGCCAGCAGCTTGGTTGTGTTGAGCTCCTACAATGAGCAGTTCTTC
CDR3aa: CASSLVVLSSYNEQFF
len: 16
abundance: -
j_gene: TRBJ2-1
d_gene: -
v_gene: TRBV5-6

CDR3nt: TGTGCCTGGCAAGACAGGGGGCGCACAGATACGCAGTATTTT
CDR3aa: CAWQDRGRTDTQYF
len: 14
abundance: -
j_gene: TRBJ2-3
d_gene: TRBD1
v_gene: TRBV30

CDR3nt: -
CDR3aa: CASRLGPVVGTGTGGADTQYF
len: 21
abundance: -
j_gene: TRBJ2-3
d_gene: -
v_gene: TRBV12-2

CDR3nt: TGTGCCAGCAGCGTTGGACGGGGCACTGAAGCTTTCTTT
CDR3aa: CASSVGRGTEAFF
len: 13
abundance: -
j_gene: TRBJ1-1
d_gene: -
v_gene: TRBV5-6

CDR3nt: TGTGCCAGCAGTTACGGGACTAGCCGAACCTACGAGCAGTACTTC
CDR3aa: CASSYGTSRTYEQYF
len: 15
abundance: -
j_gene: TRBJ2-7
d_gene: TRBD2
v_gene: TRBV6-6

CDR3nt: TGTGCCAGCAGTGCAAACCGGGACTGGACAGATACGCAGTATTTT
CDR3aa: CASSANRDWTDTQYF
len: 15
abundance: -
j_gene: TRBJ2-3
d_gene: -
v_gene: TRBV6-4

CDR3nt: TGCAGTGCTACCCGGACTCACGAGCAGTTCTTC
CDR3aa: CSATRTHEQFF
len: 11
abundance: -
j_gene: TRBJ2-1
d_gene: -
v_gene: TRBV20-1

CDR3nt: TGCGCCAGCAGCCACGGACTAGCGGGAGACTATGTCGAGCAGTACTTC
CDR3aa: CASSHGLAGDYVEQYF
len: 16
abundance: -
j_gene: TRBJ2-7
d_gene: TRBD2
v_gene: TRBV5-1

CDR3nt: TGTGCCACCAGCAGGGCTCAAGAGACCCAGTACTTC
CDR3aa: CATSRAQETQYF
len: 12
abundance: -
j_gene: TRBJ2-5
d_gene: -
v_gene: TRBV15

CDR3nt: TGTGCCAGCTCACCCGGCACTAGCGGGAGGGTTGAGCAGTACTTC
CDR3aa: CASSPGTSGRVEQYF
len: 15
abundance: few
j_gene: TRBJ2-7
d_gene: TRBD2
v_gene: TRBV18

CDR3nt: TGTGCCAGCAGCTTAGACAGGGGGCTATCATCACCCCTCCACTTT
CDR3aa: CASSLDRGLSSPLHF
len: 15
abundance: few
j_gene: TRBJ1-6
d_gene: TRBD1
v_gene: TRBV7-3

CDR3nt: TGTGCCAGCAGCTTGAGAGTGTTCAATTCACCCCTCCACTTT
CDR3aa: CASSLRVFNSPLHF
len: 14
abundance: -
j_gene: TRBJ1-6
d_gene: -
v_gene: TRBV5-8

CDR3nt: TGTGCCAGCAGCTTAGTAGTAGGGGCCGAGACCCAGTACTTC
CDR3aa: CASSLVVGAETQYF
len: 14
abundance: -
j_gene: TRBJ2-5
d_gene: -
v_gene: TRBV7-2

CDR3nt: TGTGCCTGGGGCGTAGGGGGGGGGATAACAGATACGCAGTATTTT
CDR3aa: CAWGVGGGITDTQYF
len: 15
abundance: -
j_gene: TRBJ2-3
d_gene: -
v_gene: TRBV30

CDR3nt: TGTGCCAGTATCGGGACAGCAGAAAGCTCTGGGGCCAACGGCCTGACTTTC
CDR3aa: CASIGTAESSGANGLTF
len: 17
abundance: few
j_gene: TRBJ2-6
d_gene: TRBD1
v_gene: TRBV28

CDR3nt: TGTGCCAGCCCAGGCAGCACAGATACGCAGTATTTT
CDR3aa: CASPGSTDTQYF
len: 12
abundance: -
j_gene: TRBJ2-3
d_gene: -
v_gene: TRBV28

CDR3nt: TGTGCCACCAGCACAAACAGGGGATCTGGGGAAAAACTGTTTTTT
CDR3aa: CATSTNRGSGEKLFF
len: 15
abundance: -
j_gene: TRBJ1-4
d_gene: TRBD1
v_gene: TRBV15

CDR3nt: TGTGCCAGCAGGGCGGACAGGTTTGAGACCCAGTACTTC
CDR3aa: CASRADRFETQYF
len: 13
abundance: -
j_gene: TRBJ2-5
d_gene: TRBD1
v_gene: TRBV6-1

CDR3nt: TGTGCCAGCAGTCCTCCGGGACAGGGTGGGACAGATACGCAGTATTTT
CDR3aa: CASSPPGQGGTDTQYF
len: 16
abundance: -
j_gene: TRBJ2-3
d_gene: TRBD1
v_gene: TRBV28

CDR3nt: TGTGCCAGCAGGTCGGGAATCCTCCCCGTCGGGGAGCTGTTTTTT
CDR3aa: CASRSGILPVGELFF
len: 15
abundance: once
j_gene: TRBJ2-2
d_gene: -
v_gene: TRBV7-8

CDR3nt: TGTGCCAGCAGTGTCGCGGGATCCTACGAGCAGTACTTC
CDR3aa: CASSVAGSYEQYF
len: 13
abundance: -
j_gene: TRBJ2-7
d_gene: -
v_gene: TRBV6-5

CDR3nt: TGTGCCAGCAGCTTGGAGGGGACAGCATACGAGCAGTACTTC
CDR3aa: CASSLEGTAYEQYF
len: 14
abundance: -
j_gene: TRBJ2-7
d_gene: TRBD1
v_gene: TRBV5-4

CDR3nt: TGTTCCAGCAGCTTAGTTGGACAAAACACTGAAGCTTTCTTT
CDR3aa: CSSSLVGQNTEAFF
len: 14
abundance: -
j_gene: TRBJ1-1
d_gene: -
v_gene: TRBV7-9

CDR3nt: TGTGCCAGCAGCTTAGGATCGGGACTAGCGGGGGGGCTTAACGGGGAGCTGTTTTTT
CDR3aa: CASSLGSGLAGGLNGELFF
len: 19
abundance: -
j_gene: TRBJ2-2
d_gene: TRBD2
v_gene: TRBV7-2

CDR3nt: TGTGCCATCAGAGAGACCAGAGGCTACACCTTC
CDR3aa: CAIRETRGYTF
len: 11
abundance: -
j_gene: TRBJ1-2
d_gene: -
v_gene: TRBV10-3